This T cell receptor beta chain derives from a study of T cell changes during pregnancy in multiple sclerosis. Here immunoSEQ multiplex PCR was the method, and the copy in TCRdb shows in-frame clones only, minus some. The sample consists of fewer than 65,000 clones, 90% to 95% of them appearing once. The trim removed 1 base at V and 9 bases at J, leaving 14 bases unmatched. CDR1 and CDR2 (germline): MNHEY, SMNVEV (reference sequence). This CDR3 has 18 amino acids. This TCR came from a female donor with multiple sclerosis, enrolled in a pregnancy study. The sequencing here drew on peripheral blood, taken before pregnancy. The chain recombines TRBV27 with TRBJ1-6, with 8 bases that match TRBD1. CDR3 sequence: CASSLLLPQGARGSPLHF. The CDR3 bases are TGTGCCAGCAGTTTATTACTACCGCAGGGGGCGCGCGGTTCACCCCTCCACTTT.